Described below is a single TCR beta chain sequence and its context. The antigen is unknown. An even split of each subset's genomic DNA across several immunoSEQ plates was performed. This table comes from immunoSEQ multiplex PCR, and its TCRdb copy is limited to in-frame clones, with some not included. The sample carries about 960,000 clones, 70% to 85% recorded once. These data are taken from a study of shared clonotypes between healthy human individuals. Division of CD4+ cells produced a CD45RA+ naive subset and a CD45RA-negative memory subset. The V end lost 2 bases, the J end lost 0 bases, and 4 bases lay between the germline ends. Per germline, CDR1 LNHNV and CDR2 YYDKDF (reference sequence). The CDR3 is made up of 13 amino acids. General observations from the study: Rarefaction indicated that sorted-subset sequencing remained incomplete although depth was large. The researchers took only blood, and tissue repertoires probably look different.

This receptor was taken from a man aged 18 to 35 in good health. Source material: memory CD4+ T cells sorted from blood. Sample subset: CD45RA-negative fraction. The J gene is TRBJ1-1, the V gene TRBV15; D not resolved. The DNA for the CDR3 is TGTGCCACCAGCAGATTTATGAACACTGAAGCTTTCTTT. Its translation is CATSRFMNTEAFF.